This T cell receptor beta chain is from a study of blood T cell repertoires in COVID-19. Study details: Material from acute and convalescent COVID-19 was sourced from the United States, Italy and Spain. T cells, B-cell-depleted T cells, or PBMCs provided the cDNA or gDNA that served as material.

In the study's own analysis: From reference gene primer amplification, estimates of nucleated cell counts were derived. Here immunoSEQ multiplex PCR was the method, and the copy in TCRdb shows in-frame clones only, minus some. V and J calls and clone size come straight from that table; D and trimming were deduced from the DNA. The sample carries approximately 180,000 clones, more than 80% recorded once. Concerning this clone itself: A much larger clone is a single base away; this may be a read error.

Germline lookup yields CDR1 MNHEY and CDR2 SVGAGI. V lost 5 bases and J lost 2; bases outside the gene matches: 2. The length of the CDR3 is 14 residues. Sequencing was performed on peripheral blood. This rearrangement joins TRBV6-5 to TRBJ2-7; 11 bases are a match to TRBD1. The TCR sequence derives from a woman older than 75 with COVID-19, enrolled during active disease. CDR3 nucleotide sequence: TGTGCCAGCAGTACGGGACAGGGGGCCTACGAGCAGTACTTC. It specifies CASSTGQGAYEQYF.